This record concerns one T cell receptor beta chain sequence. The antigen remains unidentified. The sample originates from a study of cytomegalovirus exposure and HLA in healthy donors. Findings of the study overall: There were reportedly fewer N-insertions in an Asian-associated ancestry cluster than the roughly 700-donor mean, in a later analysis. In a later analysis, a missense DCLRE1C variant was linked to TCR beta V- and J-gene trimming.

Vbeta (60) and Jbeta (13) primers were used in the PCR. Assay used: immunoSEQ multiplex PCR; TCRdb lists only in-frame clones, some missing. The sample gives some 160,000 clones, roughly 80% of which show up once; less than 2.5% is in the top ten. V lost 5 bases to trimming and J lost 4 bases; unmatched junction nucleotides: 5. Germline values: CDR1 LNHDA, CDR2 SQIVND (reference sequence). The CDR3 is made up of 14 amino acids. The receptor's source is a male donor in good health and CMV-seronegative. The J gene is TRBJ2-7, the V gene TRBV19; 10 nucleotides line up with TRBD1. Sequencing input: PBMCs. The CDR3 loop reads CASSRTGGTYEQYF. The CDR3 DNA reads as TGTGCCAGTAGTCGGACAGGGGGAACTTACGAGCAGTACTTC. Using reference TRBV19 and TRBJ2-7 for the parts outside the CDR3, the full variable domain is DGGITQSPKYLFRKEGQNVTLSCEQNLNHDAMYWYRQDPGQGLRLIYYSQIVNDFQKGDIAEGYSVSREKKESFPLTVTSAQKNPTAFYLCASSRTGGTYEQYFGPGTRLTVT.